This TCR beta chain was obtained from a study of blood T cell repertoires in COVID-19. TCRdb's copy holds only in-frame clones and misses some; the assay was immunoSEQ multiplex PCR. The data contain 70,000 or so clones, around 90% of them singletons. The J segment lost 8 bases and the V segment lost 5 bases, leaving 7 bases of the junction unmatched. Germline V gene sequence: CDR1 MDHEN, CDR2 SYDVKM. The CDR3 contains 15 residues. This sequence was found in a human donor in a cohort sampled during active COVID-19. Sample: peripheral blood. The chain is built from TRBV28 and TRBJ2-3, with 13 bases matching TRBD2. The CDR3 coding sequence is TGTGCCAGCAGTACCTGGACTAGCGGGAGAGTTACGCAGTATTTT. It translates to CASSTWTSGRVTQYF.